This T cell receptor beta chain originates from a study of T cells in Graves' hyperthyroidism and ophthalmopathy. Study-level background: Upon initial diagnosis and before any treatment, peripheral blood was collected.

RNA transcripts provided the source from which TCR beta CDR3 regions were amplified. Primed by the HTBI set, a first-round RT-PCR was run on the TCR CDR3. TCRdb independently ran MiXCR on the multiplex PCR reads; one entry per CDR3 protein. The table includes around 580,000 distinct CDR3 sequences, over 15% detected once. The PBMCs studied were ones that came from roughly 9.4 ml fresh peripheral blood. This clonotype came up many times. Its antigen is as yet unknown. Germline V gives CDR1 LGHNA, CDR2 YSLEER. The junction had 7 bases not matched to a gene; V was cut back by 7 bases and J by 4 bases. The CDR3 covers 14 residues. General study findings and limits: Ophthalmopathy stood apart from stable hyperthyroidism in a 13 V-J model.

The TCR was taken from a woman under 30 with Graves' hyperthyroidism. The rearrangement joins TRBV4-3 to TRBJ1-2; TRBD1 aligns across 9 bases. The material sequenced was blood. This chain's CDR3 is CASKEGQGSYGYTF. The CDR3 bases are TGCGCCAGCAAGGAGGGACAGGGTAGCTATGGCTACACCTTC.